These 15 T cell receptor beta chains were all obtained from the same sample, sequenced in a study of cytomegalovirus exposure and HLA in healthy donors. Researchers ran the PCR with 60 Vbeta and 13 Jbeta primers. Data came from immunoSEQ multiplex PCR; TCRdb stores just in-frame clones and leaves some out. Here the sample spans hundreds of thousands of clones, approximately 84% being singletons. The sequenced sample was PBMCs. All receptors come from a girl aged 2-9 years in good health and CMV-seronegative.

The chain is built from TRBV7-9 and TRBJ2-7; 7 bases match TRBD2. In germline, CDR1 is SEHNR, CDR2 FQNEAQ (reference sequence). CDR3 length: 15 amino acids. The V gene end was trimmed by 4 bases and the J gene end by 5 bases; junction bases not matched to a gene: 11. CDR3 coding DNA: TGTGCCAGCAGCTGGGGGGGTCCAGGGAATCACGAGCAGTACTTC. It translates to CASSWGGPGNHEQYF.

The chain employs TRBV11-3 and TRBJ1-4; a possible D gene is TRBD1 (5 bases). The germline V gene has CDR1 SGHNT and CDR2 YENEEA. V was shortened by 5 bases and J by 1 base, with 11 bases between the two germline ends. This CDR3 is built from 15 residues. The CDR3 region has the DNA TGTGCCAGCAGCCATGGCGGGGGAACTAATGAAAAACTGTTTTTT. Protein sequence: CASSHGGGTNEKLFF.

The rearrangement joins TRBV2 to TRBJ1-2; D remains ambiguous. The V end lost 7 bases, the J end lost 5 bases, and 14 bases lay between the germline ends. The CDR3 is 13 residues long. CDR1 is SNHLY, CDR2 FYNNEI, per germline. The DNA for the CDR3 is TGTGCCAGCACCCTAGCGGGAGTTTATGGCTACACCTTC. This sequence encodes CASTLAGVYGYTF.

This chain joins TRBV7-8 and TRBJ1-1; 7 bases are a match to TRBD1. J was trimmed by 1 base and V by 6 bases; bases with no gene match: 5. Germline V gives CDR1 SGHVS, CDR2 FQNEAQ. This CDR3 is built from 14 residues. CDR3: CASSETGRNTEAFF. The CDR3 DNA reads as TGTGCCAGCAGTGAGACAGGGCGGAACACTGAAGCTTTCTTT.

The chain has TRBV9 and TRBJ1-1; TRBD1 matches 7 bases. The CDR3 runs to 14 residues. Germline V gene lookup returns CDR1 SGDLS and CDR2 YYNGEE. V was pared by 3 bases and J by 6 bases, with 8 bases of the junction left unmatched. CDR3 protein: CASSGEQGRAEAFF. CDR3 coding DNA: TGTGCCAGCAGCGGCGAACAGGGGCGCGCTGAAGCTTTCTTT.

The chain carries TRBV4-1 and TRBJ2-1; TRBD2 matches 13 bases. Germline V gene data show CDR1 as MGHRA and CDR2 as YSYEKL. This CDR3 region has 17 residues. The V gene end was trimmed by 0 bases and the J gene end by 6 bases; junction bases not matched to a gene: 5. The chain's CDR3 is CASSQEEGLAGSNEQFF. The CDR3 DNA is TGCGCCAGCAGCCAAGAGGAGGGACTAGCGGGATCCAATGAGCAGTTCTTC.

The V and J genes are TRBV30 and TRBJ2-7; TRBD1 aligns across 8 bases. V trimming: 4 bases; J trimming: 4 bases; junction bases outside the gene matches: 6. Germline CDR1 GTSNPN, CDR2 SVGIG (reference sequence). This CDR3 comprises 13 residues. This CDR3 reads CAWTQGVGYEQYF. The CDR3 DNA reads as TGTGCCTGGACACAGGGGGTAGGGTACGAGCAGTACTTC. The variable domain in full, completed from reference TRBV30 and TRBJ2-7, reads SQTIHQWPATLVQPVGSPLSLECTVEGTSNPNLYWYRQAAGRGLQLLFYSVGIGQISSEVPQNLSASRPQDRQFILSSKKLLLSDSGFYLCAWTQGVGYEQYFGPGTRLTVT.

The chain couples TRBV6-1 to TRBJ2-7; 11 bases are shared with TRBD2. Germline CDR1 and CDR2: MNHNS and SASEGT. The CDR3 has 16 residues. The junction had 5 bases not matched to a gene; V was cut back by 0 bases and J by 4 bases. In DNA form, the CDR3 reads TGTGCCAGCAGTGAAGCATTAGCGGGAGGGCCTTACGAGCAGTACTTC. Translated: CASSEALAGGPYEQYF.

The count of this clone is one. The V and J genes are TRBV10-3 and TRBJ2-2; 10 nucleotides match TRBD2. There are 15 residues in the CDR3. Looked up from germline, CDR1 is ENHRY and CDR2 is SYGVKD. The J segment lost 6 bases and the V segment lost 6 bases, leaving 7 bases of the junction unmatched. Here the CDR3 DNA reads TGTGCCATCAGCGATTCCGGGACTAGCGCCGGGGAGCTGTTTTTT. It yields the protein CAISDSGTSAGELFF.

The genes are TRBV14 and TRBJ2-3; 10 positions match TRBD2. The CDR3 contains 16 residues. From germline, CDR1 is SGHDN and CDR2 FVKESK. Trimming cost V 2 bases and J 6 bases; bases outside gene matches: 8. The CDR3 loop reads CASSQCSLAGADTQYF. CDR3 sequence (DNA): TGTGCCAGCAGCCAATGTAGTCTAGCGGGGGCGGATACGCAGTATTTT.

The CDR3 coding sequence is TGTGCCAGCAGCGCGTTTGGGGACAGGGGACTACAAGAGACCCAGTACTTC. This sequence encodes CASSAFGDRGLQETQYF. The chain has TRBV5-6 and TRBJ2-5; TRBD1 matches at 10 bases. Per germline, CDR1 SGHDT and CDR2 YYEEEE. CDR3 length: 17 residues. V dropped 4 bases and J dropped 2; count of bases not matched to a gene: 11.

J is TRBJ2-5 and V is TRBV2; D ambiguous. Trimming shortened V by 9 bases and J by 5 bases, and 10 bases separated the two germline ends. This CDR3 region has 11 residues. CDR1 and CDR2 (germline): SNHLY, FYNNEI. The chain's CDR3 is CASVAPETQYF. CDR3 sequence (DNA): TGTGCCAGTGTAGCTCCGGAGACCCAGTACTTC. Using reference TRBV2 and TRBJ2-5 for the parts outside the CDR3, the full variable domain is EPEVTQTPSHQVTQMGQEVILRCVPISNHLYFYWYRQILGQKVEFLVSFYNNEISEKSEIFDDQFSVERPDGSNFTLKIRSTKLEDSAMYFCASVAPETQYFGPGTRLLVL.

This chain uses TRBV19 with TRBJ2-1, with a possible D match to TRBD2 (6 bases). Trimming stripped 7 bases from V and 4 bases from J, with 17 bases between. The V gene's germline CDR1 is LNHDA and CDR2 SQIVND (reference sequence). The CDR3 spans 15 residues. DNA of the CDR3: TGTGCCAGTATGCCCCCCGGGAGTCGGTACAATGAGCAGTTCTTC. Translated, it gives CASMPPGSRYNEQFF.

Only a few counts were recorded for this clone. V usage is TRBV6-5 and J usage is TRBJ2-1, with a possible D match to TRBD2 (5 bases). Germline V CDR1 and CDR2: MNHEY, SVGAGI. CDR3 length: 13 residues. The V end lost 8 bases, the J end lost 6 bases, and 14 bases lay between the germline ends. CDR3 region: CASRRRRVNEQFF. As DNA, the CDR3 is TGTGCCAGCCGCCGGAGGCGGGTCAATGAGCAGTTCTTC.

Points on this clone: The same CDR3 can be traced to other DNA sequences in this sample. The V call is TRBV2, the J call TRBJ1-3, with a weak D call TRBD1 (5 bases). V dropped 6 bases and J dropped 0 bases, with 9 bases sitting between them. Germline-derived CDR1 and CDR2 are SNHLY and FYNNEI. The CDR3 spans 14 residues. The DNA of the CDR3 is TGTGCCAGCAGCGGGGGTTTCTCTGGAAACACCATATATTTT. It encodes CASSGGFSGNTIYF. The variable domain in full, with the rest retrieved from reference TRBV2 and TRBJ1-3, is EPEVTQTPSHQVTQMGQEVILRCVPISNHLYFYWYRQILGQKVEFLVSFYNNEISEKSEIFDDQFSVERPDGSNFTLKIRSTKLEDSAMYFCASSGGFSGNTIYFGEGSWLTVV.